This T cell receptor (beta chain) was documented in a study of cytomegalovirus exposure and HLA in healthy donors. Study conclusions and caveats: Both high specificity and high sensitivity reportedly marked the classifier's diagnosis of cytomegalovirus status. Data from an earlier analysis indicated that most TCR beta V segments were productive either about 90% or about 30% of the time.

The PCR was carried out with 60 Vbeta primers and 13 Jbeta primers. Data came from immunoSEQ multiplex PCR; TCRdb stores just in-frame clones and leaves some out. The sample consists of around 250,000 clones, approximately 80% of them appearing once. J lost 3 bases, V lost 1 base, and 5 bases had no gene match. The CDR3 is 15 amino acids. Germline V CDR1 and CDR2: SGDLS, YYNGEE. Points on this clone: Antigen unknown. Other DNA sequences from this sample encode an identical CDR3 as well.

The V call is TRBV9, the J call TRBJ2-3; 7 bases are shared with TRBD2. The sample comprised PBMCs. This clonotype originated in a woman aged 55-69 years in good health and CMV-seropositive. CDR3 amino acids: CASSVSGGRTDTQYF. The CDR3 DNA reads TGTGCCAGCAGCGTATCTGGCGGGAGAACAGATACGCAGTATTTT.